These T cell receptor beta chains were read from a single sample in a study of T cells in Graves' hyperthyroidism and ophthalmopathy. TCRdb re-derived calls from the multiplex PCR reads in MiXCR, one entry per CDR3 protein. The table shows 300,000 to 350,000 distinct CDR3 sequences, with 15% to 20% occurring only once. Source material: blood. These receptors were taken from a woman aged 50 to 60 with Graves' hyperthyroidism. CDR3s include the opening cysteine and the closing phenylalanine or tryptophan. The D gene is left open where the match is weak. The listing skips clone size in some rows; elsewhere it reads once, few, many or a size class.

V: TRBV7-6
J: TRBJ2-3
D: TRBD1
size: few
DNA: TGTGCCAGCAGCTTAGTGGGCCTCCGGGACAGGGTGACAGATACGCAGTATTTT
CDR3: CASSLVGLRDRVTDTQYF

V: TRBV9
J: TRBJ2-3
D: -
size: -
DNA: TGTGCCAGCGGACCCTCCCTTACAGATACGCAGTATTTT
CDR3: CASGPSLTDTQYF

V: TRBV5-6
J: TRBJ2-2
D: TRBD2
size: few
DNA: TGTGCCAGCAGCTTGGGACTAGCGGAACGAACCGGGGAGCTGTTTTTT
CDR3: CASSLGLAERTGELFF

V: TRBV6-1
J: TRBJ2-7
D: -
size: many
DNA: TGTGCCAGCAGCCCTACGGGGACCGATTCCTACGAGCAGTACTTC
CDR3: CASSPTGTDSYEQYF

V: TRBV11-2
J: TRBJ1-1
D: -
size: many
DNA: TGTGCCAGCAGCTTAGATAGGGGGGCGCGAAACACTGAAGCTTTCTTT
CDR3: CASSLDRGARNTEAFF

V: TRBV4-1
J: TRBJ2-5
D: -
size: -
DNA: TGCGCCAGCAGCCCCGAACCGTGGGAGGAACAAGAGACCCAGTACTTC
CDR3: CASSPEPWEEQETQYF

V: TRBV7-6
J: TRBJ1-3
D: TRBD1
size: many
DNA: TGTGCCAGCAGCTCCCATCAGGGGGCAGGTGGAAACACCATATATTTT
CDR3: CASSSHQGAGGNTIYF

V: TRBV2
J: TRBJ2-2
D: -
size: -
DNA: TGTGCCAGCAGTCTCCAGGTACCCGGGGAGCTGTTTTTT
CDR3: CASSLQVPGELFF

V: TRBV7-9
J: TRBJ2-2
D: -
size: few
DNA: TGTGCCAGCAGCTTCTCAGGGAACACCGGGGAGCTGTTTTTT
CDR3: CASSFSGNTGELFF

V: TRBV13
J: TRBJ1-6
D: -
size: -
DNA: TGTGCCAGCAGCAGGGGGACAACTGTAACATCCCTCCACTTT
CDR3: CASSRGTTVTSLHF

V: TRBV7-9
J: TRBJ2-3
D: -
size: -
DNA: TGTGCCAGCAGCTCCGGGACCGTGGTGTATGAGTATTTT
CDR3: CASSSGTVVYEYF

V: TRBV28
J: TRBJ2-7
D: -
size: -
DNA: TGTGCCACCAGGCTCACTAACTACGAGCAGTACTTC
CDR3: CATRLTNYEQYF

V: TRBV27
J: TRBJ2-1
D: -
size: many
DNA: TGTGCCAGCAGTGCCATGGTCGCTACCTCCAATGAGCAGTTCTTC
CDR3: CASSAMVATSNEQFF

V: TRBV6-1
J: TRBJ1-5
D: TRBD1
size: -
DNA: TGTGCCAGCAGACGCGTGAGGGGGCATCAGCCCCAGCATTTT
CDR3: CASRRVRGHQPQHF

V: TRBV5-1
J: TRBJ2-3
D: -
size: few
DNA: TGCGCCAGCAGCTTGGGGGAAGGCACAGATACGCAGTATTTT
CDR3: CASSLGEGTDTQYF

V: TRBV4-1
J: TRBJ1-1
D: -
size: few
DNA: TGCGCCAGCAGCCAAGATTCCTTTCCGGGGCCCTCCGGGGCTTTCTTT
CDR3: CASSQDSFPGPSGAFF

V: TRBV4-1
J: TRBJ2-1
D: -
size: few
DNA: TGCGCCAGCAGCCACCCCAGAAGGGGGAGCCTCTCCTACAATGAGCAGTTCTTC
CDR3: CASSHPRRGSLSYNEQFF

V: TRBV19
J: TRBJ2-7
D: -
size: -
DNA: TGTGCCAGTAGTACCGCGTTATCCCTCGAGCAGTACTTC
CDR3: CASSTALSLEQYF

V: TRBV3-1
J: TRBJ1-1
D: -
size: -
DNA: TGTGCCAGCAGCCAAGACGGGGGCGAAGCTTTCTTT
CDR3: CASSQDGGEAFF

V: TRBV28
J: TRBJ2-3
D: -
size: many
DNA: TGTGCCAGCAGTTCGAAGGAGTTTTACACAGATACGCAGTATTTT
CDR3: CASSSKEFYTDTQYF

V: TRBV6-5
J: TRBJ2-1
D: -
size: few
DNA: TGTGCCAGCAGTTATCGGGACTGGGATGGAGAGCAGTTCTTC
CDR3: CASSYRDWDGEQFF

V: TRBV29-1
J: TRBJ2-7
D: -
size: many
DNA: TGCAGCGTCCTAGGTACGGACAAGAGCTCCTACGAGCAGTACTTC
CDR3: CSVLGTDKSSYEQYF

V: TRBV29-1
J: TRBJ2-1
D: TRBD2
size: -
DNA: TGCAGCGTAACCTTTAGCGGGAGAAATGATCGTGAGCAGTTCTTC
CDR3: CSVTFSGRNDREQFF

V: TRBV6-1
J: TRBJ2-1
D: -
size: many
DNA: TGTGCCAGCAGTGTTTGGGGGTCATCCTACAATGAGCAGTTCTTC
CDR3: CASSVWGSSYNEQFF

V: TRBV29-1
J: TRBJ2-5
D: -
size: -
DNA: TGCAGCGTTGATTCCAAGAGAGAGACCCAGTACTTC
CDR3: CSVDSKRETQYF

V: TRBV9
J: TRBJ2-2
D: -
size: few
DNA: TGTGCCAGCAGCGTTGGGCCCGCTGACACCGGGGAGCTGTTTTTT
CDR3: CASSVGPADTGELFF

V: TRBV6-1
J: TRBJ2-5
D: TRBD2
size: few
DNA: TGTGCCAGCAGAGCGCCGGGACTAGAAGGGACCCAGTACTTC
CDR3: CASRAPGLEGTQYF

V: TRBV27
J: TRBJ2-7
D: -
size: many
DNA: TGTGCCAGCAGTGCCTACGACAGCCCGACCTACGAGCAGTACTTC
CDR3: CASSAYDSPTYEQYF

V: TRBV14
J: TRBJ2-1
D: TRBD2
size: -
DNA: TGTGCCAGCAGCCTCCTGACTAGCGGGAGTGGAAATGAGCAGTTCTTC
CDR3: CASSLLTSGSGNEQFF

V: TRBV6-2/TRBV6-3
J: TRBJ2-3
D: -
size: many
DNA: TGTGCCAGCAGTGCGCAAGAGAATGTCGCGCAGTATTTT
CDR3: CASSAQENVAQYF

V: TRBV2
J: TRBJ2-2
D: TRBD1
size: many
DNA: TGTGCCAGCAGTTCCCGGGACAGGGGAACCGGGGAGCTGTTTTTT
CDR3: CASSSRDRGTGELFF